The 6 T cell receptor beta chains presented below share a single source sample, sequenced in a study of T-cell reconstitution after alpha-beta-depleted transplantation in children. Construction of the TCRbeta library involved unique molecular identifiers. TCRdb called the PCR reads again in MiXCR, with one record for every CDR3 protein. The data hold around 680,000 distinct CDR3 sequences, with roughly 15% observed a single time. The sequenced sample was PBMCs from the stem cell graft donor, obtained from the stem cell graft. The receptors shown here come from a human donor who donated a stem cell graft to a child with acute myeloid leukemia.

With respect to this clonotype: With a much larger clone just one base away, this may be a read error. The chain is built from TRBV29-1 and TRBJ2-3; no reliable D call. V lost 3 bases and J lost 3, with 7 bases in between. The germline CDR1 and CDR2 sequences are SQVTM and ANQGSEA. The CDR3 loop spans 12 amino acids. The CDR3, as DNA: TGCAGCGTTGATGAAGGTACAGATACGCAGTATTTT. Translated, it gives CSVDEGTDTQYF.

There are many counts of this clonotype. As DNA, the CDR3 is TGTGCCATCAGTGGGCCAGGTAACACTGAAGCTTTCTTT. Protein product: CAISGPGNTEAFF. The chain is built from TRBV10-3 and TRBJ1-1; no clear D gene. The V gene's germline CDR1 is ENHRY and CDR2 SYGVKD. The CDR3 length is 13 residues. V lost 4 bases and J lost 2, with 8 bases in between.

In its sample, this clonotype was seen a few times. This chain links TRBV6-1 with TRBJ1-1; 8 positions agree with TRBD1. Unmatched junction bases numbered 6, after V lost 6 bases and J lost 0 bases. The CDR3 is 15 residues long. Germline CDR1 and CDR2: MNHNS and SASEGT. For the CDR3, the DNA is TGTGCCAGCAGACAAGACAGGGGATTGAACACTGAAGCTTTCTTT. It specifies CASRQDRGLNTEAFF.

This clonotype was found many times. V and J are TRBV5-6 and TRBJ1-5; 9 positions agree with TRBD1. The J segment lost 7 bases and the V segment lost 2 bases, leaving 4 bases of the junction unmatched. From germline, CDR1 is SGHDT and CDR2 YYEEEE. This CDR3 region has 14 residues. The CDR3 sequence is CASSFGQGRQPQHF. Here the CDR3 DNA reads TGTGCCAGCAGCTTCGGACAGGGGAGACAGCCCCAGCATTTT. Full variable domain (outside the CDR3, taken from reference TRBV5-6 and TRBJ1-5): DAGVTQSPTHLIKTRGQQVTLRCSPKSGHDTVSWYQQALGQGPQFIFQYYEEEERQRGNFPDRFSGHQFPNYSSELNVNALLLGDSALYLCASSFGQGRQPQHFGDGTRLSIL.

The gene calls are TRBV4-1 and TRBJ2-2, with TRBD2 as a possible D gene (6 bases). In germline, CDR1 is MGHRA, CDR2 YSYEKL. This CDR3 comprises 16 residues. V lost 4 bases, J lost 1 base, and 13 bases lay in between. The CDR3 coding sequence is TGCGCCAGCAGCCCCAATCCCGGGGGGAACACCGGGGAGCTGTTTTTT. This gives the protein CASSPNPGGNTGELFF.

This clonotype has a count of ten or more. This chain connects TRBV24-1 to TRBJ1-1; D not certain. Germline V CDR1 and CDR2: KGHDR, SFDVKD. This CDR3 contains 13 residues. Trimming cost V 4 bases and J 1 base, with 6 bases left between them. CDR3 nucleotide sequence: TGTGCCACCAGTGACCCAAGGAACACTGAAGCTTTCTTT. It specifies CATSDPRNTEAFF.